This record concerns one T cell receptor beta chain sequence. What it binds is unknown. These data belong to a study of shared clonotypes between healthy human individuals. Study background: The plates for each donor numbered three CD4 naive, three CD4 memory, two CD8 naive and one CD8 memory. Broader study findings: A handful of donors had around 5% of their naive CD4 clonotypes in common.

The CDR3 runs to 13 residues. From germline, CDR1 is SQVTM and CDR2 ANQGSEA. V was clipped by 3 bases and J by 8 bases, with 14 bases between them. Authors' data handling: For the immunoSEQ data, sequences were junction-only without quality scores, so filtering differed. Profiled with immunoSEQ multiplex PCR; TCRdb holds only in-frame clones, not every one. The V and J calls and clone size come from that table; D and trimming were worked out from the DNA. The sample records more than 2,000,000 clones, approximately 93% being singletons. This TCR was sampled from a man between 18 and 29 years old in good health. Some clones in this sample may be carry-over from other donors' samples. This rearrangement joins TRBV29-1 to TRBJ2-4; perhaps TRBD1 as D (7 bases). Sequencing input: naive CD4+ T cells from PBMCs. Subset of the sample: CD45RA+ positively selected. The CDR3 region is CSVDQGGSDIQYF. For the CDR3, the DNA is TGCAGCGTTGATCAGGGGGGAAGTGACATTCAGTACTTC.